This T cell receptor (beta chain) comes out of a study of OX40 agonist ivuxolimab in advanced cancers. Study as a whole: Age averaged approximately 60 years (range about 23 to 85), and around 87% were male.

Germline V gene data show CDR1 as KGHSH and CDR2 as LQKENI. This CDR3 has 12 amino acids. The V and J ends lost 4 bases and 1 base respectively, with 4 bases between them. The data were produced by immunoSEQ multiplex PCR, yet TCRdb's version contains in-frame clones alone and is incomplete. The data show about 75,000 clones, more than 75% seen once. The rearrangement uses TRBV18 and TRBJ2-5; the D is unclear. This receptor was identified in an adult with an advanced solid tumor such as melanoma, head and neck, liver or kidney cancer. The sample here was CD4+ or CD8+ T cells sorted from blood, taken in a trial of the OX40 agonist ivuxolimab. CDR3 in amino acids: CASSRGQETQYF. In DNA form, the CDR3 reads TGTGCCAGCTCACGCGGCCAAGAGACCCAGTACTTC.